This is a list of T cell receptor beta chains from one sample in a study of blood T cell repertoires in COVID-19. The data were produced by immunoSEQ multiplex PCR, yet TCRdb's version contains in-frame clones alone and is incomplete. The sample includes roughly 320,000 clones, approximately 90% of them seen just once. The sequenced sample was peripheral blood. These receptors all come from a woman aged 45-59 years with COVID-19, enrolled during active disease. CDR3s include the opening cysteine and the closing phenylalanine or tryptophan. Each record gives: CDR3 length, V gene, clone size, D gene, J gene, CDR3 protein, CDR3 DNA. D genes are given only for firm matches. The size entry is marked missing in some rows and otherwise reads once, few, many or a size class.

>14|TRBV30|-|TRBD1|TRBJ1-5
CAWNSGQGAQPQHF
TGTGCCTGGAATTCCGGGCAGGGGGCTCAGCCCCAGCATTTT
>15|TRBV3-1/TRBV3-2|once|TRBD2|TRBJ2-7
CASSRTGTSEYEQYF
TGTGCCAGCAGCCGGACCGGGACTAGCGAATACGAGCAGTACTTC
>14|TRBV25-1|-|-|TRBJ1-1
CASSELSGVTEAFF
TGTGCCAGCAGTGAACTTTCCGGGGTCACTGAAGCTTTCTTT
>13|TRBV5-1|once|TRBD2|TRBJ2-5
CATSWGGPETQYF
TGCGCCACCTCTTGGGGGGGACCAGAGACCCAGTACTTC
>19|TRBV9|-|TRBD1|TRBJ2-7
CASSLAGGQGVVRGEEQYF
TGTGCCAGCTCCCTGGCGGGGGGACAGGGGGTGGTCCGGGGAGAGGAGCAGTACTTC
>16|TRBV7-9|-|-|TRBJ1-4
CASSLGEIPTNEKLFF
TGTGCCAGCAGCTTAGGGGAGATTCCAACTAATGAAAAACTGTTTTTT
>14|TRBV5-1|-|TRBD1|TRBJ1-5
CASSLDRADQPQHF
TGCGCCAGCAGCCTAGACAGGGCCGATCAGCCCCAGCATTTT
>14|TRBV7-2|-|-|TRBJ1-1
CASTIQGLNTEAFF
TGTGCCAGCACAATACAGGGCCTGAACACTGAAGCTTTCTTT
>15|TRBV12-5|-|TRBD2|TRBJ2-1
CASGPMGLAGVEQFF
TGTGCTAGTGGCCCGATGGGACTAGCGGGAGTTGAGCAGTTCTTC
>16|TRBV11-2|-|-|TRBJ2-3
CASSLVPGWGTDTQYF
TGTGCCAGCAGCTTAGTCCCGGGATGGGGCACAGATACGCAGTATTTT
>15|TRBV5-4|-|TRBD2|TRBJ2-5
CASSLAGGRGETQYF
TGTGCCAGCAGCTTGGCCGGCGGGAGAGGAGAGACCCAGTACTTC
>17|TRBV9|once|TRBD2|TRBJ2-7
CASSARSRTSGGGEQYF
TGTGCCAGCAGCGCCCGTTCCAGGACTAGCGGAGGCGGCGAGCAGTACTTC
>11|TRBV10-3|-|-|TRBJ2-3
CAISGMDTQYF
TGTGCCATCAGTGGTATGGATACGCAGTATTTT
>14|TRBV19|-|TRBD1|TRBJ1-5
CASSPGQGDQPQHF
TGTGCCAGTAGTCCGGGACAGGGGGATCAGCCCCAGCATTTT
>13|TRBV7-2|-|-|TRBJ1-2
CASSPDRNYGYTF
TGTGCCAGCAGCCCCGACAGGAACTATGGCTACACCTTC
>13|TRBV11-3|-|-|TRBJ2-5
CASSSRGQETQYF
TGTGCCAGCAGCTCCCGGGGCCAAGAGACCCAGTACTTC
>14|TRBV4-1|-|TRBD1|TRBJ1-2
CASSQLQGARGYTF
TGCGCCAGCAGCCAATTACAGGGGGCTCGAGGCTACACCTTC
>16|TRBV28|-|-|TRBJ1-2
CASSFPVGGGNYGYTF
TGTGCCAGCAGTTTTCCTGTTGGGGGGGGGAACTATGGCTACACCTTC
>16|TRBV7-9|-|TRBD2|TRBJ2-7
CASSQTLGAGGYEQYF
TGTGCCAGCAGCCAAACATTGGGGGCGGGAGGTTACGAGCAGTACTTC